This entry is about one T cell receptor (beta chain). Assay used: immunoSEQ multiplex PCR; TCRdb lists only in-frame clones, some missing. The sample has over 45,000 clones, around nine tenths seen once. The data originate from a study of T cell changes during pregnancy in multiple sclerosis. The CDR3 is made up of 12 amino acids. V was cut by 8 bases and J by 3 bases, with 10 bases left in between. Germline V lookup: CDR1 SEHNR, CDR2 FQNEAQ (reference sequence). This clonotype was obtained from a female donor in good health, enrolled as a control in a pregnancy study. The V call is TRBV7-9, the J call TRBJ2-5; the D gene is possibly TRBD2 (6 bases). Specimen: peripheral blood, collected in the first trimester of pregnancy. The CDR3, as DNA: TGTGCCAGCCGGGAGATTAAAGAGACCCAGTACTTC. Amino acids: CASREIKETQYF.